This passage covers 21 T cell receptor beta chains from one sample sequenced in a study of shared clonotypes between healthy human individuals. The method was immunoSEQ multiplex PCR; TCRdb's version includes in-frame clones alone and lacks a portion of them. The table shows 2 million to 2.5 million clones, with under 95% occurring only once. Input material: naive CD4+ T cells from PBMCs. The subset was: CD45RA+ positively selected. Receptors were obtained from a man aged 18 to 35 in good health. Some clones in this sample may be carry-over from other donors' samples.

V usage is TRBV28 and J usage is TRBJ2-3; no clear D gene. V lost 6 bases, J lost 3 bases, and 16 bases lay in between. Germline V gene lookup returns CDR1 MDHEN and CDR2 SYDVKM. The CDR3 runs 15 residues. The chain's CDR3 is CASSRPAAATDTQYF. The CDR3 coding sequence is TGTGCCAGCAGCCGGCCGGCGGCGGCAACAGATACGCAGTATTTT.

This rearrangement joins TRBV28 to TRBJ2-1; the D call may be TRBD1 or TRBD2 (5 bases each). The CDR3 totals 12 residues. Between the trimmed V and J ends, which lost 8 bases and 10 bases, there was a span of 15 bases. Germline V gene data show CDR1 as MDHEN and CDR2 as SYDVKM. This CDR3 reads CASGSRGSEQFF. The DNA for the CDR3 is TGTGCCAGCGGCTCTCGGGGCAGCGAGCAGTTCTTC.

In its sample, this clone was seen once. The sample has other DNA sequences that encode this CDR3 too. The gene calls are TRBV5-1 and TRBJ2-1, with D possibly matching TRBD1 (6 bases). This CDR3 spans 13 amino acids. Germline V lookup: CDR1 SGHRS, CDR2 YFSETQ. The V gene lost 0 bases and the J gene lost 6 bases, with 7 bases spanning the gap. The chain's CDR3 is CASSLAGVNEQFF. Here the CDR3 DNA reads TGCGCCAGCAGCTTGGCAGGGGTCAATGAGCAGTTCTTC. The variable domain in full, completed from reference TRBV5-1 and TRBJ2-1, reads KAGVTQTPRYLIKTRGQQVTLSCSPISGHRSVSWYQQTPGQGLQFLFEYFSETQRNKGNFPGRFSGRQFSNSRSEMNVSTLELGDSALYLCASSLAGVNEQFFGPGTRLTVL.

The V and J genes are TRBV30 and TRBJ2-5, with 7 bases aligning to TRBD1. The germline gives CDR1 GTSNPN, CDR2 SVGIG (reference sequence). The CDR3 is made up of 13 amino acids. V was clipped by 3 bases and J by 7 bases; unmatched bases: 8. The CDR3 bases are TGTGCCTGGAGGAAGACAGGGCCTCCGACCCAGTACTTC. Translated: CAWRKTGPPTQYF.

The gene calls are TRBV28 and TRBJ1-2; D gene ambiguous. V was shortened by 3 bases and J by 4 bases, with 15 bases between the two germline ends. The germline CDR1 and CDR2 sequences are MDHEN and SYDVKM. CDR3 length equals 15 residues. The CDR3 here is CASSFSGRSSYGYTF. The CDR3 DNA follows: TGTGCCAGCAGTTTCTCGGGCAGATCCAGCTATGGCTACACCTTC.

The chain is built from TRBV2 and TRBJ2-3; TRBD2 matches at 8 bases. The CDR3 contains 14 residues. Losses at the gene ends were 4 bases for V and 6 bases for J; bases not matched to a gene: 6. The V gene's germline CDR1 is SNHLY and CDR2 FYNNEI. The CDR3 spells CASSVISGKDTQYF. CDR3 nucleotides: TGTGCCAGCAGTGTGATTAGCGGGAAGGATACGCAGTATTTT.

V gene TRBV28 combines with J gene TRBJ1-5; 9 bases match TRBD1. The CDR3 is 15 amino acids. The germline gives CDR1 MDHEN, CDR2 SYDVKM. Trimming took 7 bases from V and 3 from J; bases not matched to a gene: 7. The DNA of the CDR3 is TGTGCCAGCAAAACAGGGGGCAGAGACAATCAGCCCCAGCATTTT. This sequence encodes CASKTGGRDNQPQHF.

The chain joins TRBV2 to TRBJ2-1; D is perhaps TRBD2 (6 bases). The CDR3 has 16 amino acids. Trimming stripped 0 bases from V and 6 bases from J, with 15 bases between. Per the germline V gene, CDR1 is SNHLY and CDR2 is FYNNEI. The CDR3 bases are TGTGCCAGCAGTGAAGCGTTCGGGGGAGTCCCCAATGAGCAGTTCTTC. It is translated as CASSEAFGGVPNEQFF. Using reference TRBV2 and TRBJ2-1 for the parts outside the CDR3, the full variable domain is EPEVTQTPSHQVTQMGQEVILRCVPISNHLYFYWYRQILGQKVEFLVSFYNNEISEKSEIFDDQFSVERPDGSNFTLKIRSTKLEDSAMYFCASSEAFGGVPNEQFFGPGTRLTVL.

About this clone: The same CDR3 is also encoded by other DNA sequences in this sample. This sequence joins TRBV28 and TRBJ1-5; D is possibly TRBD1 (5 bases). Trimming shortened V by 11 bases and J by 6 bases, and 11 bases separated the two germline ends. The CDR3 is 11 amino acids. Per germline, CDR1 MDHEN and CDR2 SYDVKM. CDR3 nucleotide sequence: TGTGCCTCTGCGGGGGGTCAGCCCCAGCATTTT. This codes for CASAGGQPQHF.

The chain joins TRBV7-9 to TRBJ2-7; 9 nucleotides agree with TRBD2. Losses at the gene ends were 5 bases for V and 0 bases for J; bases not matched to a gene: 8. CDR1 and CDR2 (germline): SEHNR, FQNEAQ (reference sequence). The CDR3 consists of 16 residues. CDR3 nucleotide sequence: TGTGCCAGCAGCCAACAGATTAGCGGGAGCTCCTACGAGCAGTACTTC. It yields the protein CASSQQISGSSYEQYF.

The rearrangement uses TRBV18 and TRBJ2-2, with TRBD1 identical over 7 bases. The length of the CDR3 is 14 residues. Germline loops: CDR1 KGHSH, CDR2 LQKENI. Losses at the gene ends were 5 bases for V and 5 bases for J; bases not matched to a gene: 5. This CDR3 reads CASSTSDRTGELFF. CDR3 coding DNA: TGTGCCAGCTCAACATCGGACAGGACCGGGGAGCTGTTTTTT.

The chain recombines TRBV19 with TRBJ1-2; the D is unclear. V lost 2 bases, J lost 3 bases, and 10 bases lay in between. The CDR3 extends over 14 amino acids. The V gene's germline CDR1 is LNHDA and CDR2 SQIVND (reference sequence). The CDR3 DNA is TGTGCCAGTAGTATAAGTGGCTCCCACTATGGCTACACCTTC. Residues: CASSISGSHYGYTF.

The chain recombines TRBV6-1 with TRBJ2-1, with 14 bases that match TRBD2. CDR1 and CDR2 (germline): MNHNS, SASEGT. V dropped 6 bases and J dropped 9; count of bases not matched to a gene: 7. The CDR3 is 15 residues long. Here the CDR3 reads CASSTGLAGVAEQFF. In nucleotides, the CDR3 is TGTGCCAGCAGCACGGGACTAGCGGGAGTTGCTGAGCAGTTCTTC.

This chain uses TRBV27 with TRBJ2-7, with D perhaps assigned TRBD1 or TRBD2 (6 bases each). Germline V gives CDR1 MNHEY, CDR2 SMNVEV (reference sequence). This CDR3 has 15 amino acids. V lost 3 bases to trimming and J lost 8 bases, with 20 bases between them. This CDR3 is CASSFRGAPGVKQYF. The DNA of the CDR3 is TGTGCCAGCAGTTTTAGGGGGGCCCCGGGAGTAAAGCAGTACTTC.

This chain links TRBV5-1 with TRBJ2-2; the match to TRBD2 covers 9 bases. Trimming cost V 4 bases and J 6 bases; bases outside gene matches: 7. The CDR3 runs 15 residues. Germline assignment: CDR1 SGHRS and CDR2 YFSETQ. The CDR3 coding sequence is TGCGCCAGCAGCCGAGCGGGAGGAGTCCCCGGGGAGCTGTTTTTT. Protein sequence: CASSRAGGVPGELFF. The full variable domain, completed using reference TRBV5-1 and TRBJ2-2, is KAGVTQTPRYLIKTRGQQVTLSCSPISGHRSVSWYQQTPGQGLQFLFEYFSETQRNKGNFPGRFSGRQFSNSRSEMNVSTLELGDSALYLCASSRAGGVPGELFFGEGSRLTVL.

CDR3 sequence (DNA): TGTGCCAGAAGCCCCAAGTGGGCACCATATCTCTATGGCTACACCTTC. Translation: CARSPKWAPYLYGYTF. J is TRBJ1-2 and V is TRBV5-3; D is ambiguous. TRBV5-3 is an ORF, with its function uncertain. The V and J ends lost 4 bases and 4 bases respectively, with 20 bases between them. The CDR3 has 16 amino acids.

This clone came up once. This chain links TRBV5-4 with TRBJ2-5, with D hard to call. Trimming removed 0 bases from V and 1 base from J, with 13 bases in between. Germline V CDR1 and CDR2: SGHNT, YYREEE (reference sequence). This CDR3 spans 16 amino acids. The CDR3 sequence: CASSLEFSRSQETQYF. The CDR3 DNA sequence: TGTGCCAGCAGCTTGGAGTTTTCACGGTCCCAAGAGACCCAGTACTTC. Full variable domain (missing parts from reference TRBV5-4 and TRBJ2-5): ETGVTQSPTHLIKTRGQQVTLRCSSQSGHNTVSWYQQALGQGPQFIFQYYREEENGRGNFPPRFSGLQFPNYSSELNVNALELDDSALYLCASSLEFSRSQETQYFGPGTRLLVL.

A single count supports this clone. The genes are TRBV9 and TRBJ2-3, with D perhaps TRBD1 or TRBD2 (7 bases each). The CDR3 contains 17 residues. CDR1 is SGDLS and CDR2 is YYNGEE in the germline V gene. Trimming pared 0 bases from V and 3 bases from J, leaving 17 bases between. The CDR3 DNA reads as TGTGCCAGCAGCGTAGGTCTGGCGCAGGGGGGGACAGATACGCAGTATTTT. It translates to CASSVGLAQGGTDTQYF.

This chain joins TRBV5-4 and TRBJ2-5; 7 bases are a match to TRBD2. The CDR3 covers 15 residues. After removal of 4 bases from V and 3 bases from J, the junction contained 9 bases not matched to a gene. Germline CDR1 and CDR2: SGHNT and YYREEE (reference sequence). CDR3 bases: TGTGCCAGCAGCCCGCTGGGGACTACTGAAGAGACCCAGTACTTC. It specifies CASSPLGTTEETQYF.

The V call is TRBV4-1, the J call TRBJ2-3, with D unclear. The V gene's germline CDR1 is MGHRA and CDR2 YSYEKL. This CDR3 spans 18 amino acids. The ends were cut back, 0 bases at V and 3 bases at J, with 19 bases in the middle. CDR3 amino acids: CASSQDANPGDLTDTQYF. CDR3 DNA: TGCGCCAGCAGCCAAGACGCTAACCCAGGCGACTTAACAGATACGCAGTATTTT.

Remarks on this clone: Other nucleotide sequences from this sample produce the same CDR3. The J gene is TRBJ2-2, the V gene TRBV18; TRBD2 agrees at 11 bases. The germline V gene encodes CDR1 KGHSH and CDR2 LQKENI. The CDR3 is 16 residues long. J was trimmed by 1 base and V by 3 bases; bases with no gene match: 1. This chain's CDR3 is CASSPGLAGNTGELFF. In DNA, the CDR3 is TGTGCCAGCTCACCCGGACTAGCGGGGAACACCGGGGAGCTGTTTTTT.